This is a list of T cell receptor beta chains from one sample in a study of somatic mutations in cytotoxic T cells in rheumatoid arthritis. TCRdb keeps only in-frame clones here, not all; method: immunoSEQ multiplex PCR. In the table there are more than 11,000 clones, roughly three quarters of which are singletons. Material for sequencing was CD8+ T cells sorted from blood. These receptors all come from an adult with rheumatoid arthritis. Each CDR3 is given with its conserved first and last residue. D genes are given only for firm matches. Expanded clones are given a class, and other clones once, few, many or no size at all.

TRBJ2-1,.,.,TRBV9,CASSVASGQVGNEQFF,.
TRBJ1-2,.,.,TRBV27,CASRPTTGQLGGYTF,TGTGCCAGCAGACCCACTACGGGGCAGTTAGGGGGCTACACCTTC
TRBJ1-5,few,.,TRBV7-9,CASSLSGVDQPQHF,TGTGCCAGCAGCTTATCCGGGGTGGATCAGCCCCAGCATTTT
TRBJ1-1,.,.,TRBV25-1,CASGYRATEAFF,TGTGCCAGCGGCTACAGGGCCACTGAAGCTTTCTTT
TRBJ1-1,.,TRBD1,TRBV7-8,CASSRKQGAGTEAFF,TGTGCCAGCAGCCGTAAGCAGGGGGCAGGCACTGAAGCTTTCTTT
TRBJ1-1,few,TRBD1,TRBV5-6,CASNPTGMNTEAFF,TGTGCCAGCAACCCGACAGGGATGAACACTGAAGCTTTCTTT
TRBJ2-7,.,.,TRBV4-1,CASSQEEGWYEQYF,TGCGCCAGCAGCCAAGAGGAGGGGTGGTACGAGCAGTACTTC
TRBJ2-2,.,.,TRBV21-1,CASSKEKASGDLCGELFF,TGTGCCAGCAGCAAAGAGAAGGCTAGCGGGGATCTATGCGGGGAGCTGTTTTTT
TRBJ2-5,.,.,TRBV21-1,CASSKVGSGGPWTQYF,TGTGCCAGCAGCAAAGTGGGTAGCGGGGGCCCATGGACCCAGTACTTC
TRBJ2-1,.,TRBD2,TRBV27,CASTTGTSAYNEQFF,TGTGCCAGCACCACCGGGACTAGCGCCTACAATGAGCAGTTCTTC
TRBJ2-7,.,.,TRBV19,CASKGRADYEQYF,TGTGCCAGTAAAGGACGGGCAGACTACGAGCAGTACTTC
TRBJ1-1,.,.,TRBV4-1,CASSQTAGNTEAFF,TGCGCCAGCAGCCAAACCGCGGGGAACACTGAAGCTTTCTTT
TRBJ2-5,once,TRBD1,TRBV27,CASSALSRGGRETQYF,TGTGCCAGCAGCGCTCTCTCAAGAGGGGGCCGGGAGACCCAGTACTTC
TRBJ1-2,few,.,TRBV2,CASSEYGSGNYGYTF,TGTGCCAGCAGTGAATACGGTTCAGGGAACTATGGCTACACCTTC
TRBJ1-2,.,.,TRBV5-1,CASSRTQGNGYTF,TGCGCCAGCAGCCGCACTCAGGGAAATGGCTACACCTTC
TRBJ2-7,.,.,TRBV5-6,CASSLGNWGTYEQYF,TGTGCCAGCAGCTTAGGTAATTGGGGAACCTACGAGCAGTACTTC
TRBJ1-5,.,.,TRBV19,CASSIWVRGDQPQHF,TGTGCCAGTAGTATTTGGGTAAGAGGGGATCAGCCCCAGCATTTT
TRBJ1-2,.,.,TRBV9,CASSVDNYGYTF,TGTGCCAGCAGCGTGGACAACTATGGCTACACCTTC
TRBJ1-2,few,.,TRBV9,CASSAGLTRGYTF,TGTGCCAGCAGCGCAGGACTGACGAGAGGCTACACCTTC
TRBJ2-7,.,.,TRBV28,CASSAFRGASYEQYF,TGTGCCAGCAGTGCATTCCGGGGGGCCTCCTACGAGCAGTACTTC
TRBJ1-1,.,.,TRBV27,CASSLSRGNTEAFF,TGTGCCAGCAGTTTGAGCAGGGGGAACACTGAAGCTTTCTTT
TRBJ2-7,large,TRBD1,TRBV7-9,CASSPFSQGAVYEQYF,TGTGCCAGCAGCCCGTTTTCCCAGGGGGCTGTGTACGAGCAGTACTTC
TRBJ2-7,.,TRBD1,TRBV19,CASSISGGPYEQYF,TGTGCCAGTAGTATTTCAGGGGGCCCCTACGAGCAGTACTTC
TRBJ1-1,.,TRBD1,TRBV6-1,CASSEGRGLLEAFF,TGTGCCAGCAGTGAAGGCAGGGGGCTTCTTGAAGCTTTCTTT
TRBJ2-2,.,.,TRBV21-1,CASSKRGGGWNTGELFF,TGTGCCAGCAGCAAAAGAGGCGGAGGGTGGAACACCGGGGAGCTGTTTTTT
TRBJ2-3,.,.,TRBV11-2,CASSLASTDTQYF,TGTGCCAGCAGCTTAGCAAGCACAGATACGCAGTATTTT
TRBJ2-2,.,.,TRBV6-1,CASRQTNTGELFF,TGTGCCAGCAGACAGACGAACACCGGGGAGCTGTTTTTT
TRBJ1-4,.,.,TRBV6-1,CASSAAGVGTNEKLFF,TGTGCCAGCAGTGCGGCTGGGGTCGGAACTAATGAAAAACTGTTTTTT
TRBJ1-3,.,TRBD1,TRBV6-1,CASSEWTGGSGNTIYF,TGTGCCAGCAGTGAGTGGACAGGGGGCTCTGGAAACACCATATATTTT
TRBJ2-3,.,.,TRBV9,CASSSGGGTGTDTQYF,TGTGCCAGCAGCTCCGGGGGCGGGACTGGCACAGATACGCAGTATTTT
TRBJ1-1,.,.,TRBV15,CATSRRENTEAFF,TGTGCCACCAGCAGACGGGAGAACACTGAAGCTTTCTTT
TRBJ1-1,.,.,TRBV28,CASSFSRGRVDTEAFF,TGTGCCAGCAGTTTTTCTCGGGGGCGCGTGGACACTGAAGCTTTCTTT
TRBJ1-1,few,.,TRBV14,CASSPRGTGAFF,TGTGCCAGCAGCCCCCGAGGGACTGGAGCTTTCTTT
TRBJ1-1,.,TRBD1,TRBV4-1,CASSQGDRNDEAFF,TGCGCCAGCAGCCAAGGGGACAGGAATGATGAAGCTTTCTTT
TRBJ1-1,.,TRBD1,TRBV19,CASQRQGGTEAFF,TGTGCCAGTCAACGACAGGGCGGAACTGAAGCTTTCTTT
TRBJ1-1,.,.,TRBV28,CASAVELMNTEAFF,TGTGCCAGCGCAGTGGAGCTCATGAACACTGAAGCTTTCTTT
TRBJ2-5,.,TRBD2,TRBV9,CASSAGGAGSETQYF,TGTGCCAGCAGCGCCGGGGGGGCCGGGTCGGAGACCCAGTACTTC
TRBJ1-2,once,.,TRBV28,CASSLDTANYGYTF,TGTGCCAGCAGTTTGGACACAGCTAACTATGGCTACACCTTC
TRBJ1-4,.,TRBD1,TRBV9,CASSPSGGRTNEKLFF,TGTGCCAGCAGCCCATCAGGGGGGCGAACTAATGAAAAACTGTTTTTT
TRBJ1-3,.,TRBD1,TRBV9,CASSGRDRGLNTIYF,TGTGCCAGCAGCGGACGGGACAGGGGTCTAAACACCATATATTTT
TRBJ1-5,.,.,TRBV27,CASSSRRDSQPQHF,TGTGCCAGCAGTTCGCGCCGGGATAGTCAGCCCCAGCATTTT
TRBJ1-5,.,.,TRBV2,CASSLQAGNQPQHF,TGTGCCAGCAGCTTGCAGGCAGGCAATCAGCCCCAGCATTTT
TRBJ2-4,.,.,TRBV19,CASSIGLGYDKNIQYF,TGTGCCAGTAGTATAGGGCTGGGATATGACAAAAACATTCAGTACTTC
TRBJ1-2,.,.,TRBV19,CASSMGGYGYTF,TGTGCCAGTAGTATGGGTGGCTATGGCTACACCTTC
TRBJ2-3,.,.,TRBV21-1,CASTLGLPLTDTQYF,TGTGCCAGCACCCTTGGACTGCCCCTCACAGATACGCAGTATTTT
TRBJ2-1,.,TRBD1,TRBV27,CASSLTGPDEQFF,TGTGCCAGCAGTTTGACAGGGCCCGATGAGCAGTTCTTC
TRBJ1-3,.,.,TRBV7-9,CASSPANGNTIYF,TGTGCCAGCAGCCCAGCCAATGGAAACACCATATATTTT
TRBJ2-3,.,TRBD2,TRBV28,CASSQTRAGGVDTQYF,TGTGCCAGCAGCCAAACTCGAGCGGGAGGGGTAGATACGCAGTATTTT
TRBJ1-1,.,.,TRBV7-9,CASSLGGATEAFF,TGTGCCAGCAGCCTAGGGGGGGCCACTGAAGCTTTCTTT
TRBJ2-5,.,TRBD2,TRBV7-9,CASSPGLAGGIGTQYF,TGTGCCAGCAGCCCGGGACTAGCGGGGGGCATTGGGACCCAGTACTTC
TRBJ2-1,.,.,TRBV27,CASSPLGISSYNEQFF,TGTGCCAGCAGCCCTCTGGGGATCAGTTCCTACAATGAGCAGTTCTTC
TRBJ1-1,few,.,TRBV7-9,CASSYSTEAFF,TGTGCCAGCAGCTATTCCACTGAAGCTTTCTTT
TRBJ1-5,.,TRBD1,TRBV7-8,CASSFTGASNQPQHF,TGTGCCAGCAGCTTTACAGGGGCGAGCAATCAGCCCCAGCATTTT
TRBJ2-3,.,.,TRBV5-6,CASSFRTAGSSTDTQYF,TGTGCCAGCAGCTTTCGAACGGCGGGGTCTAGCACAGATACGCAGTATTTT